Following are 5 T cell receptor beta chains from one sample sequenced in a study of T cells after yellow fever vaccination. TCRdb reanalysed the 5' RACE reads using MiXCR and keeps one entry per CDR3 protein. The sample contains over 250,000 distinct CDR3 sequences, around 4.9% of which appear only once. Sequencing used CD4+ T cells sorted from PBMCs, obtained on the day of the yellow fever booster vaccination. All receptors come from a man aged 18 to 30 who received the YFV17D yellow fever vaccine.

This clonotype was counted only a few times. The chain employs TRBV6-5 and TRBJ2-3; 8 bases align to TRBD2. Trimming removed 7 bases from V and 0 bases from J; junction bases left unmatched: 6. CDR3 length: 15 residues. CDR1 MNHEY and CDR2 SVGAGI come from the germline V gene. CDR3 protein: CASTSGGGSTDTQYF. Written as DNA, the CDR3 is TGTGCCAGCACCTCGGGCGGGGGGAGCACAGATACGCAGTATTTT.

This sequence joins TRBV11-1 and TRBJ2-2, with TRBD1 identical over 8 bases. Germline CDR1 reads SGHAT; CDR2 reads FQDESV (reference sequence). Unmatched junction bases numbered 8, after V lost 5 bases and J lost 3 bases. There are 16 residues in the CDR3. The CDR3 DNA follows: TGTGCCAGCAGCCCCCAGGGGGCTAGCGACACCGGGGAGCTGTTTTTT. This gives the protein CASSPQGASDTGELFF.

This clonotype was counted at least ten times. The V gene is TRBV5-1, the J gene TRBJ2-1; 7 nucleotides line up with TRBD1. The junction had 10 bases not matched to a gene; V was cut back by 4 bases and J by 9 bases. The CDR3 has 14 residues. Germline CDR1 reads SGHRS; CDR2 reads YFSETQ. The DNA of the CDR3 is TGCGCCAGCAGCCCCCTAGACAGGGTCACTGAGCAGTTCTTC. It encodes CASSPLDRVTEQFF.

This clonotype was observed a few times. The chain recombines TRBV7-2 with TRBJ1-3; D remains ambiguous. Germline CDR1 is SGHTA and CDR2 is FQGNSA. Trimming pared 1 base from V and 3 bases from J, leaving 10 bases between. The CDR3 is 15 residues long. The CDR3 is CASSLGEAVGNTIYF. CDR3 nucleotides: TGTGCCAGCAGCTTAGGAGAAGCAGTTGGAAACACCATATATTTT.

This clonotype was recorded at least ten times. The CDR3 loop is CAISVSGNTIYF. The CDR3 DNA reads TGTGCCATCAGTGTCTCTGGAAACACCATATATTTT. The V gene is TRBV10-3, the J gene TRBJ1-3; D uncertain. Germline values: CDR1 ENHRY, CDR2 SYGVKD. Trimming cost V 4 bases and J 0 bases, with 1 base left between them. The CDR3 runs to 12 residues.